This passage covers 32 T cell receptor beta chains from one sample sequenced in a study of neurological immune-mediated disorders. Using its own MiXCR run on the 5' RACE reads, TCRdb lists one record per CDR3 protein. In the table there are 81,000 or so distinct CDR3 sequences, less than 5.5% of which are singletons. The sample was PBMCs. The receptors originated from a woman aged 25 to 39 with multiple sclerosis.

This clonotype was observed at least ten times. The chain has TRBV5-8 and TRBJ2-3, with D unclear. CDR1 and CDR2 (germline): SGHTS, YDEGEE. The CDR3 spans 15 residues. With 4 bases removed from V and 1 base from J, the gap between germline ends came to 13 bases. CDR3 nucleotide sequence: TGTGCCAGCAGCCCGGGCGAGAGTGGCACAGATACGCAGTATTTT. Encoded protein: CASSPGESGTDTQYF.

This clonotype was counted ten times or more. CDR3 region: CASSLAGSQFPNTEAFF. CDR3 nucleotide sequence: TGCGCCAGCAGCTTGGCCGGGTCCCAATTCCCGAACACTGAAGCTTTCTTT. This chain links TRBV5-1 with TRBJ1-1; D gene uncertain. Germline-derived CDR1 and CDR2 are SGHRS and YFSETQ. The CDR3 length is 17 residues. Between the trimmed V and J ends, which lost 0 bases and 1 base, there was a span of 16 bases. Looking up the rest from reference TRBV5-1 and TRBJ1-1 gives the full variable domain: KAGVTQTPRYLIKTRGQQVTLSCSPISGHRSVSWYQQTPGQGLQFLFEYFSETQRNKGNFPGRFSGRQFSNSRSEMNVSTLELGDSALYLCASSLAGSQFPNTEAFFGQGTRLTVV.

This clonotype was detected many times. J is TRBJ2-2 and V is TRBV12-3 or TRBV12-4; D call uncertain. The CDR3 consists of 13 residues. V was shortened by 2 bases and J by 5 bases, with 6 bases between the two germline ends. The CDR3: CASSLSVTGELFF. CDR3 DNA: TGTGCCAGCAGTTTAAGCGTTACCGGGGAGCTGTTTTTT.

This clonotype appeared many times. The V gene is TRBV5-1, the J gene TRBJ2-2; 9 bases align to TRBD1. The CDR3 loop spans 16 amino acids. V was clipped by 0 bases and J by 4 bases; unmatched bases: 4. Germline V gene data show CDR1 as SGHRS and CDR2 as YFSETQ. DNA for the CDR3: TGCGCCAGCAGCTTGGGGACAGGGGCGATCACCGGGGAGCTGTTTTTT. Translated: CASSLGTGAITGELFF. The variable domain in full, completed from reference TRBV5-1 and TRBJ2-2, reads KAGVTQTPRYLIKTRGQQVTLSCSPISGHRSVSWYQQTPGQGLQFLFEYFSETQRNKGNFPGRFSGRQFSNSRSEMNVSTLELGDSALYLCASSLGTGAITGELFFGEGSRLTVL.

This clonotype was seen repeatedly, ten times or more. The chain is built from TRBV20-1 and TRBJ2-3, with 7 bases matching TRBD2. The CDR3 has 15 residues. The ends lost 6 bases at V and 2 bases at J; junction bases unmatched: 11. Germline assignment: CDR1 DFQATT and CDR2 SNEGSKA (reference sequence). The CDR3 nucleotides are TGCAGTGCCCCCTCCCTTGGGGGGGTCACAGATACGCAGTATTTT. This gives the protein CSAPSLGGVTDTQYF.

This clonotype was recorded a few times. The chain recombines TRBV5-1 with TRBJ1-4; TRBD1 matches 7 bases. The length of the CDR3 is 14 residues. After removal of 0 bases from V and 8 bases from J, the junction contained 4 bases not matched to a gene. Germline lookup yields CDR1 SGHRS and CDR2 YFSETQ. The CDR3 DNA is TGCGCCAGCAGCTTGGAGGGACAGCCGGAAAAACTGTTTTTT. Protein sequence: CASSLEGQPEKLFF.

Ten or more counts support this clonotype. The chain links TRBV6-6 to TRBJ2-3; D may be TRBD1 (5 bases). Between the trimmed V and J ends, which lost 6 bases and 6 bases, there was a span of 19 bases. Germline loops: CDR1 MNHNY, CDR2 SVGAGI (reference sequence). CDR3 length: 15 residues. The CDR3 loop is CASRPTGISRDTQYF. The CDR3 nucleotides are TGTGCCAGCAGGCCTACAGGAATCTCCAGGGATACGCAGTATTTT.

This clonotype was observed a few times. The genes are TRBV28 and TRBJ2-7, with D possibly TRBD1 on 6 matching bases. The CDR3 is made up of 15 amino acids. Germline V gene data show CDR1 as MDHEN and CDR2 as SYDVKM. V shed 4 bases and J shed 2 bases, with 15 bases lying between them. In DNA form, the CDR3 reads TGTGCCAGCAGTTCTCCGGGACAAGGCGCCTACGAGCAGTACTTC. This gives the protein CASSSPGQGAYEQYF.

The chain has TRBV20-1 and TRBJ2-1, with D possibly matching TRBD2 (6 bases). Trimming took 0 bases from V and 11 from J, leaving 14 bases between them. The CDR3 extends over 13 amino acids. Germline-derived CDR1 and CDR2 are DFQATT and SNEGSKA (reference sequence). This CDR3 is CSARDLGEAKQFF. CDR3 nucleotide sequence: TGCAGTGCTAGAGATCTTGGGGAGGCCAAGCAGTTCTTC.

This chain joins TRBV29-1 and TRBJ1-5, with D possibly TRBD1 on 5 matching bases. V was pared by 4 bases and J by 5 bases, with 9 bases between. CDR3 length: 12 amino acids. Germline V gives CDR1 SQVTM, CDR2 ANQGSEA. The CDR3 protein is CSVGGGDQPQHF. The CDR3 bases are TGCAGCGTTGGGGGGGGGGATCAGCCCCAGCATTTT.

As to this clonotype: A much larger clone differs from this one at a single base, so this may be a read error. V is TRBV7-6 and J is TRBJ1-5, with unresolved D. Germline V gene lookup returns CDR1 SGHVS and CDR2 FNYEAQ. The CDR3 has 12 amino acids. The CDR3 DNA reads TGTGTCAGCAGTGGGCTTAATCAGCCCCAGCATTTT. This codes for CVSSGLNQPQHF. Together with reference TRBV7-6 and TRBJ1-5, the CDR3 gives the full variable domain: GAGVSQSPRYKVTKRGQDVALRCDPISGHVSLYWYRQALGQGPEFLTYFNYEAQQDKSGLPNDRFSAERPEGSISTLTIQRTEQRDSAMYRCVSSGLNQPQHFGDGTRLSIL.

This clonotype was counted many times. The J gene is TRBJ1-4, the V gene TRBV27; possibly TRBD1 for D (5 bases). The V and J ends lost 5 bases and 5 bases respectively, with 15 bases between them. The CDR3 loop spans 15 amino acids. Germline-derived CDR1 and CDR2 are MNHEY and SMNVEV (reference sequence). Here the CDR3 DNA reads TGTGCCAGCAGTCGGGGACGGAGGGGAAATGAAAAACTGTTTTTT. Protein sequence: CASSRGRRGNEKLFF.

The table lists this clonotype with many counts. The rearrangement links TRBV20-1 to TRBJ2-5, with 10 nucleotides matching TRBD1. The CDR3 totals 16 residues. Per the germline V gene, CDR1 is DFQATT and CDR2 is SNEGSKA (reference sequence). V lost 6 bases, J lost 1 base, and 11 bases stayed unmatched. CDR3 sequence (DNA): TGCAGTGCGCGAAAACCGGGACAGGGGTCCCAAGAGACCCAGTACTTC. Protein: CSARKPGQGSQETQYF.

Ten or more counts support this clonotype. V gene TRBV5-1 combines with J gene TRBJ2-5; 10 bases are shared with TRBD2. Per germline, CDR1 SGHRS and CDR2 YFSETQ. This CDR3 contains 18 residues. J gave up 0 bases and V 6 bases, and 14 bases lay outside the gene matches. The CDR3 nucleotides read TGCGCCAGCACCCTTAGCGGGGGGCCCACCTCCTACCAAGAGACCCAGTACTTC. It encodes CASTLSGGPTSYQETQYF.

With respect to this clonotype: This may be a read error, as it is one base from a much larger clone. This chain links TRBV20-1 with TRBJ2-1; either TRBD1 or TRBD2 may fit D (5 bases each). The germline gives CDR1 DFQATT, CDR2 SNEGSKA (reference sequence). This CDR3 has 13 amino acids. In nucleotides, the CDR3 is TGCAGTGCTAGAGGTGGGGGATACAATGGGCAGTTCTTC. Translating gives CSARGGGYNGQFF.

This clonotype has a count of ten or more. The V gene is TRBV20-1, the J gene TRBJ1-5; tentatively, D is TRBD1 (5 bases). Deletions cut 6 bases from V and 0 bases from J, with 15 bases between. The CDR3 extends over 15 amino acids. CDR1 is DFQATT, CDR2 SNEGSKA, per germline (reference sequence). The CDR3 reads CSASAGEISNQPQHF. For the CDR3, the DNA is TGCAGTGCAAGCGCGGGGGAAATTAGCAATCAGCCCCAGCATTTT.

This clonotype was observed many times. V usage is TRBV5-1 and J usage is TRBJ2-5; D might be TRBD2 (5 bases). V lost 2 bases to trimming and J lost 5 bases, with 13 bases between them. The germline CDR1 and CDR2 sequences are SGHRS and YFSETQ. This CDR3 is built from 14 residues. Here the CDR3 reads CASSFGEREETQYF. The CDR3 DNA is TGCGCCAGCAGCTTCGGGGAGAGGGAGGAGACCCAGTACTTC.

This clonotype was counted ten times or more. CDR3 sequence (DNA): TGCAGTGCTAGAAATTCAGGGACAGGGGGTGGCTACACCTTC. Encoded protein: CSARNSGTGGGYTF. This chain connects TRBV20-1 to TRBJ1-2, with 11 bases lining up with TRBD1. J was trimmed by 7 bases and V by 2 bases; bases with no gene match: 6. The CDR3 contains 14 residues. Germline CDR1 reads DFQATT; CDR2 reads SNEGSKA (reference sequence).

In its sample, this clonotype was seen many times. V and J are TRBV6-5 and TRBJ2-7, with TRBD2 identical over 8 bases. This CDR3 region has 14 residues. CDR1 and CDR2 from the germline V gene are MNHEY and SVGAGI. V lost 7 bases and J lost 10; bases outside the gene matches: 15. The CDR3 is CASTRGVDGAVQYV. The CDR3 region has the DNA TGTGCCAGCACGCGGGGGGTCGACGGTGCGGTCCAGTACGTC.

V gene TRBV18 combines with J gene TRBJ2-5; D assignment may be TRBD1 or TRBD2 (5 bases each). This CDR3 spans 13 amino acids. Germline V gene sequence: CDR1 KGHSH, CDR2 LQKENI. Trimming took 3 bases from V and 5 from J, leaving 10 bases between them. CDR3 nucleotide sequence: TGTGCCAGCTCACCGGGGACCGTCGAGACCCAGTACTTC. Encoded protein: CASSPGTVETQYF.

This clonotype was observed at least ten times. The chain combines TRBV7-8 with TRBJ2-1; D is uncertain. CDR1 is SGHVS and CDR2 is FQNEAQ in the germline V gene. V was shortened by 2 bases and J by 0 bases, with 8 bases between the two germline ends. This CDR3 has 15 residues. The CDR3 DNA reads as TGTGCCAGCAGCTTAACTGTAAGCTCCTACAATGAGCAGTTCTTC. Amino acid sequence: CASSLTVSSYNEQFF.

In this sample, this clonotype turned up many times. The chain uses TRBV5-6 and TRBJ2-1; 7 bases are a match to TRBD2. With V trimmed by 0 bases and J by 2 bases, 8 bases remained unmatched. Germline CDR1 SGHDT, CDR2 YYEEEE. The CDR3 consists of 17 residues. DNA for the CDR3: TGTGCCAGCAGCTTGGGGTTTTCGGGGGGAACCTACAATGAGCAGTTCTTC. This codes for CASSLGFSGGTYNEQFF.

The sample holds a few counts of this clonotype. This rearrangement joins TRBV12-3 or TRBV12-4 to TRBJ2-7, with 10 bases lining up with TRBD1. Trimming cost V 3 bases and J 4 bases; bases outside gene matches: 3. This CDR3 has 14 residues. In DNA form, the CDR3 reads TGTGCCAGCAGTTTCCGACAGGGGGCTTACGAGCAGTACTTC. Encoded protein: CASSFRQGAYEQYF.

This clonotype was observed many times. The V gene is TRBV7-9, the J gene TRBJ1-2; no firm D call. CDR3 length equals 15 residues. Germline loops: CDR1 SEHNR, CDR2 FQNEAQ (reference sequence). The V end lost 5 bases, the J end lost 4 bases, and 17 bases lay between the germline ends. CDR3 sequence reads: CASSNPQGQRYGYTF. CDR3 nucleotide sequence: TGTGCCAGCAGCAATCCTCAAGGGCAGCGCTATGGCTACACCTTC.

The rearrangement uses TRBV7-9 and TRBJ2-7, with TRBD2 matching over 13 bases. The CDR3 is made up of 17 amino acids. V lost 1 base and J lost 2; bases outside the gene matches: 5. The V gene's germline CDR1 is SEHNR and CDR2 FQNEAQ (reference sequence). The CDR3, as DNA: TGTGCCAGCAGCTTAGGGGGACTAGCGGGACAAGCCTACGAGCAGTACTTC. Amino acids: CASSLGGLAGQAYEQYF.

This clonotype was seen a handful of times. The chain combines TRBV3-1 with TRBJ2-3, with TRBD2 identical over 11 bases. V shed 2 bases and J 4 bases; nucleotides not matched to a gene: 8. The germline V gene encodes CDR1 LGHDT and CDR2 YNNKEL (reference sequence). CDR3 length: 17 amino acids. The CDR3 coding sequence is TGTGCCAGCAGCCAACTCATAGCGGGAGGGCCAGCAGATACGCAGTATTTT. This encodes CASSQLIAGGPADTQYF.

This clonotype was counted ten times or more. The chain carries TRBV27 and TRBJ2-1; TRBD1 matches at 8 bases. V lost 3 bases, J lost 6 bases, and 1 base stayed unmatched. Germline lookup yields CDR1 MNHEY and CDR2 SMNVEV (reference sequence). This CDR3 comprises 13 residues. CDR3 in DNA: TGTGCCAGCAGTTTCACAGGGGGCAATGAGCAGTTCTTC. Translating it yields CASSFTGGNEQFF.

This clonotype was detected ten times or more. The rearrangement joins TRBV9 to TRBJ2-1, with a possible D match to TRBD1 (6 bases). V gave up 2 bases and J gave up 10 bases, with 16 bases separating them. From germline, CDR1 is SGDLS and CDR2 YYNGEE. This CDR3 comprises 14 residues. This chain's CDR3 is CASSVSTGSGEQFF. In nucleotides, the CDR3 is TGTGCCAGCAGCGTCTCGACAGGCTCTGGGGAGCAGTTCTTC.

This clonotype was seen repeatedly, ten times or more. The genes are TRBV5-8 and TRBJ2-1; 12 nucleotides match TRBD2. The CDR3 runs 18 residues. Germline CDR1 and CDR2: SGHTS and YDEGEE. The trim removed 1 base at V and 2 bases at J, leaving 7 bases unmatched. The CDR3 DNA reads as TGTGCCAGCAGCTTGAAGCCATGGACTAGCGGGACCTACAATGAGCAGTTCTTC. Translating gives CASSLKPWTSGTYNEQFF.

The chain carries TRBV4-1 and TRBJ2-7; 7 nucleotides agree with TRBD2. The CDR3 sequence is 14 residues long. In germline, CDR1 is MGHRA, CDR2 YSYEKL. V shed 6 bases, J shed 2 bases, and the junction held 7 bases outside the gene matches. CDR3 loop: CASSPDREAYEQYF. CDR3 coding DNA: TGCGCCAGCAGTCCTGACCGGGAGGCCTACGAGCAGTACTTC.

Ten or more counts support this clonotype. This chain connects TRBV5-5 to TRBJ2-3; D perhaps matches TRBD2 (5 bases). V gave up 3 bases and J gave up 0 bases, with 14 bases separating them. CDR1 SGHKS and CDR2 YYEKEE come from the germline V gene (reference sequence). The CDR3 is made up of 16 amino acids. CDR3 sequence: CASSSEGVLSTDTQYF. The DNA of the CDR3 is TGTGCCAGCAGCTCCGAGGGTGTTCTGAGCACAGATACGCAGTATTTT.

As to this clonotype: An end of the junction does not agree with germline; a read error may underlie this. The rearrangement joins TRBV3-1 to TRBJ1-5; D not certain. There are 15 residues in the CDR3. Germline-derived CDR1 and CDR2 are LGHDT and YNNKEL (reference sequence). This chain's CDR3 is CASSQGEHVGKTQNF. In DNA form, the CDR3 reads TGTGCCAGCAGCCAAGGGGAACATGTGGGTAAGACCCAGAATTTT.